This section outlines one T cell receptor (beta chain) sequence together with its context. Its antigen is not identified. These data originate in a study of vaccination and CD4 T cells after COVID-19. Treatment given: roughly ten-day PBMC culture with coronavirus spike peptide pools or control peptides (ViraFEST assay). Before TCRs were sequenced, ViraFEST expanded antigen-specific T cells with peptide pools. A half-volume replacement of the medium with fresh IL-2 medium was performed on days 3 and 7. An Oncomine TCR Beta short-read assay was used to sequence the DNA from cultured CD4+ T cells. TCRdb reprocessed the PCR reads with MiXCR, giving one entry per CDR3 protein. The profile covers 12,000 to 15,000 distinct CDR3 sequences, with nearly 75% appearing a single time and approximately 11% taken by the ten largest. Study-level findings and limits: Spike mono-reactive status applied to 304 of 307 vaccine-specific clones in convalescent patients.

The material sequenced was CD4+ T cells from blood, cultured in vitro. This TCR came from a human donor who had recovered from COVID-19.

The DNA for the CDR3 is TGTGCCAGCAGTTCCCGGTACACTGAAGCTTTCTTT. Its translation is CASSSRYTEAFF. The chain uses TRBV6-5 and TRBJ1-1; D is uncertain. The CDR3 sequence is 12 residues long. V shed 4 bases and J shed 3 bases, with 6 bases lying between them. The germline gives CDR1 MNHEY, CDR2 SVGAGI.